These T cell receptor beta chains were read from a single sample in a study of blood T cell repertoires in COVID-19. Sequencing was performed with immunoSEQ multiplex PCR; in TCRdb, only in-frame clones are kept and a portion is missing. The sample records about 170,000 clones, around four fifths being singletons. The sample consisted of peripheral blood. Receptor source: a man aged 65 to 85 with acute or convalescent COVID-19. Each CDR3 is given with its conserved first and last residue. The D gene is left open where the match is weak. Size values are once, few and many counts, or a class for expanded clones, and some rows have none.

d_call	j_call	cdr3_length	v_call	clone_size	cdr3_nt	cdr3_aa
-	TRBJ2-2	11	TRBV14	-	TGTGCCAGCAGCCAAGTGTCTGAGCTGTTTTTT	CASSQVSELFF
-	TRBJ1-3	14	TRBV7-8	-	TGTGCCAGCAGCGTACTCGGACTCGGAAACACCATATATTTT	CASSVLGLGNTIYF
TRBD1	TRBJ2-5	16	TRBV15	-	TGTGCCACCAGCCCGGGACAGGGAAGCGGGCAAGAGACCCAGTACTTC	CATSPGQGSGQETQYF
-	TRBJ2-7	16	TRBV18	once	TGTGCCAGCTCCCCGAAGTACCCCGCCAGGGCCTACGAGCAGTACTTC	CASSPKYPARAYEQYF
-	TRBJ1-1	16	TRBV19	-	TGTGCCAGTAGTATTATAAACCGGGGAACTAACACTGAAGCTTTCTTT	CASSIINRGTNTEAFF
-	TRBJ2-1	11	TRBV20-1	few	TGCAGTGCTAACGGCGGTAATGAGCAGTTCTTC	CSANGGNEQFF
-	TRBJ1-1	12	TRBV27	-	TGTGCCTCCAAGAGGATGAACACTGAAGCTTTCTTT	CASKRMNTEAFF
-	TRBJ2-1	15	TRBV11-2	-	TGTGCCAGCAGCTTAGATCGGGTAGTAGGGGATGAGCAGTTCTTC	CASSLDRVVGDEQFF
-	TRBJ1-1	13	TRBV12-3/TRBV12-4	few	TGTGCCAGCAGGGAGGGGAAGGTTCTGGGAGCTTTCTTT	CASREGKVLGAFF
-	TRBJ1-5	14	TRBV7-9	-	TGTGCCAGCAGCTTTCCGGGGTTAGGGCAGCCCCAGCATTTT	CASSFPGLGQPQHF
-	TRBJ2-3	15	TRBV2	-	TGTGCCAGCAGCTGGTGGGGGGGCGGGACAGATACGCAGTATTTT	CASSWWGGGTDTQYF
TRBD2	TRBJ2-1	16	TRBV28	once	TGTGCCAGCAGTTTGTTAGCGGGAGGGCCCTACAATGAGCAGTTCTTC	CASSLLAGGPYNEQFF
-	TRBJ2-7	13	TRBV7-9	-	TGTGCCAGCAGCCGGCCGACTACCTACGAGCAGTACTTC	CASSRPTTYEQYF
TRBD2	TRBJ2-2	14	TRBV29-1	few	TGCAGCGGTAGCCGGACTAGCGGGACCGGGGAGCTGTTTTTT	CSGSRTSGTGELFF
-	TRBJ2-5	16	TRBV2	-	TGTGCCAGCAGTGAATCGAGGACTTCTGCGCGAGAGACCCAGTACTTC	CASSESRTSARETQYF
TRBD2	TRBJ2-3	17	TRBV5-4	-	TGTGCCAGCAGCTTGGCCGGGCTAGCGGGGGGGTTAGATACGCAGTATTTT	CASSLAGLAGGLDTQYF
-	TRBJ1-4	13	TRBV24-1	-	TGTGCCACCAGCAGGGTCGGCAAAGAAAAACTGTTTTTT	CATSRVGKEKLFF
-	TRBJ2-7	13	TRBV5-4	many	TGTGCCAGCAGTTCTCCCAGCTCCTACGAGCAGTACTTC	CASSSPSSYEQYF
TRBD2	TRBJ2-7	15	TRBV6-5	-	TGTGCCAGCAGTTACCTCACTAGCGGGAGGAGAGAGCAGTACTTC	CASSYLTSGRREQYF
-	TRBJ2-1	15	TRBV6-1	-	TGTGCCAGCAGTGATGTTTTGAGGACTAACAATGAGCAGTTCTTC	CASSDVLRTNNEQFF
-	TRBJ2-7	14	TRBV11-3	-	TGTGCCAGCAGCTTAGACTCCACAACCCACGAGCAGTACTTC	CASSLDSTTHEQYF
-	TRBJ2-7	13	TRBV27	-	TGTGCCAGCAGTGTCCGGGTCTCCTACGAGCAGTACTTC	CASSVRVSYEQYF
TRBD1	TRBJ2-5	14	TRBV5-1	-	TGCGCCAGCAGCCCTACAGGGGGTTGGGAGACCCAGTACTTC	CASSPTGGWETQYF
-	TRBJ2-1	11	TRBV29-1	-	TGCAGCTTCAAATCGGTCGGTGAGCAGTTCTTC	CSFKSVGEQFF
TRBD1	TRBJ2-7	13	TRBV6-5	-	TGTGCCAGCAGGCAGGGACAGATCTACGAGCAGTACTTC	CASRQGQIYEQYF
TRBD2	TRBJ2-1	16	TRBV11-2	-	TGTGCCAGCAGCCCCGATAGACTAGCGGGGGAGAATGAGCAGTTCTTC	CASSPDRLAGENEQFF
TRBD2	TRBJ2-3	17	TRBV9	-	TGTGCCAGCAGCCCAAGACGGACTAGCGGGAGATCAGATACGCAGTATTTT	CASSPRRTSGRSDTQYF
-	TRBJ2-3	17	TRBV5-4	once	TGTGCCAGTAGAAAGCGAACCGGGACTCCGAGCACAGATACGCAGTATTTT	CASRKRTGTPSTDTQYF
-	TRBJ2-3	15	TRBV24-1	-	TGTGCCACCAGTGCCCCGGACTCTTTCACAGATACGCAGTATTTT	CATSAPDSFTDTQYF
-	TRBJ1-2	14	TRBV27	-	TGTGCCAGCAGTTTATCGAGAGTGAACTATGGCTACACCTTC	CASSLSRVNYGYTF
TRBD1	TRBJ2-7	13	TRBV29-1	-	TGCAGCATCCGGACAGGTTTAACCTACGAGCAGTACTTC	CSIRTGLTYEQYF
-	TRBJ1-5	14	TRBV10-2	-	TGCGCCAGCAGTGGAGGGGGTAGCAATCAGCCCCAGCATTTT	CASSGGGSNQPQHF
TRBD1	TRBJ2-3	15	TRBV28	-	TGTGCCACCGGGACAGGGGACCTTTCCGGGGATACGCAGTATTTT	CATGTGDLSGDTQYF
-	TRBJ1-1	15	TRBV18	once	TGTGCCAGCTCGTATACTACAGGCCCAGGGAATGAAGCTTTCTTT	CASSYTTGPGNEAFF
-	TRBJ2-2	15	TRBV4-3	-	TGCGCCAGCAGCCAAGAACGGCTAGACACCGGGGAGCTGTTTTTT	CASSQERLDTGELFF
TRBD2	TRBJ2-1	16	TRBV5-5	-	TGTGCCAGCAGCTTGGCTGGGATAGCGGGGTACAATGAGCAGTTCTTC	CASSLAGIAGYNEQFF
-	TRBJ1-2	12	TRBV30	-	TGTGCCTGGAGTGTACCAGGGAATGGCTACACCTTC	CAWSVPGNGYTF
TRBD1	TRBJ2-7	15	TRBV5-5	many	TGTGCCAGCAGATTGGGGCAGGGGGATTTCTACGAGCAGTACTTC	CASRLGQGDFYEQYF
TRBD1	TRBJ1-1	15	TRBV3-1/TRBV3-2	-	TGTGCCAGCAGCCCGATCTGGGACAGGAACACTGAAGCTTTCTTT	CASSPIWDRNTEAFF
TRBD2	TRBJ2-7	15	TRBV6-1	-	TGTGCCAGCAGTGAAGTCTCGGGAGCGGGAGCCGAGCAGTACTTC	CASSEVSGAGAEQYF
TRBD1	TRBJ1-2	16	TRBV5-1	many	TGCGCCAGCAGCTTGCAGACAGGGCCCTCTAACTATGGCTACACCTTC	CASSLQTGPSNYGYTF
-	TRBJ1-5	14	TRBV19	-	TGTGCCAGTTGGGGCAGGGGTGGCAATCAGCCCCAGCATTTT	CASWGRGGNQPQHF
-	TRBJ2-7	16	TRBV5-4	-	TGTGCCAGCAGCTCGTACGGTAGCGGAACAACCTACGAGCAGTACTTC	CASSSYGSGTTYEQYF
-	TRBJ1-4	16	TRBV5-1	-	TGCGCCAGCAGCTTGACAGGGATTAATGCTAATGAAAAACTGTTTTTT	CASSLTGINANEKLFF
TRBD1	TRBJ1-5	16	TRBV24-1	-	TGTGCCACCAGTGACGGGACAGGGTCTCAGCATCAGCCCCAGCATTTT	CATSDGTGSQHQPQHF